A selection of T cell receptor beta chains follows, all from one sample in a study of long-term antiretroviral therapy in people with HIV. Some clones are missing from TCRdb's copy, which holds only in-frame ones; the method was immunoSEQ multiplex PCR. The repertoire holds over 30,000 clones, with roughly 85% as singletons. The sequences come from unsorted PBMCs, collected 3.1 years after starting antiretroviral therapy. The receptors stem from a woman aged 50 to 60 with HIV. The CDR3 runs from the conserved cysteine through the conserved F or W. D genes are given only for firm matches. Clone size is stated in some rows and not others, as once, few, many or a class when expanded.

size,J,V,D,CDR3,DNA
NA,TRBJ2-3,TRBV2,TRBD2,CASTDDGTSMQYF,TGTGCCAGCACCGACGACGGGACTAGCATGCAGTATTTT
few,TRBJ1-6,TRBV4-2,NA,CASTETRDNSPLHF,TGTGCCAGCACCGAAACTCGGGATAATTCACCCCTCCACTTT
NA,TRBJ1-6,TRBV9,NA,CASSATNSPLHF,TGTGCCAGCTCCGCTACGAATTCACCCCTCCACTTT
NA,TRBJ2-7,TRBV11-2,TRBD2,CASSLVTSGSSYEQYF,TGTGCCAGCAGCTTAGTGACTAGCGGGAGCTCCTACGAGCAGTACTTC
NA,TRBJ2-2,TRBV19,NA,CASSPQNPVTGELFF,TGTGCCAGTAGTCCTCAGAACCCGGTCACCGGGGAGCTGTTTTTT
NA,TRBJ2-2,TRBV9,NA,CASSDGGRSIAGELFF,TGTGCCAGCAGTGACGGGGGTCGGTCCATCGCCGGGGAGCTGTTTTTT
NA,TRBJ1-2,TRBV13,NA,CASSLVGVRGYGYTF,TGTGCCAGCAGCTTAGTGGGGGTAAGGGGCTATGGCTACACCTTC
NA,TRBJ2-7,TRBV5-1,TRBD1,CASSIGTGTYEQYF,TGCGCCAGCAGCATAGGGACAGGGACCTACGAGCAGTACTTC
NA,TRBJ2-3,TRBV15,NA,CATSRGKADTQYF,TGTGCCACCAGCCGGGGTAAGGCAGATACGCAGTATTTT
NA,TRBJ1-1,TRBV7-8,NA,CASSPRSMNTEAFF,TGTGCCAGCAGCCCCCGCAGCATGAACACTGAAGCTTTCTTT
NA,TRBJ2-2,TRBV11-1,NA,CASSLRTNTGELFF,TGTGCCAGCAGCTTAAGAACGAACACCGGGGAGCTGTTTTTT
NA,TRBJ1-5,TRBV6-6,NA,CASSSGVQPQHF,TGTGCCAGCAGTTCGGGGGTCCAGCCCCAGCATTTT
NA,TRBJ2-1,TRBV11-3,NA,CASSPGTGSYNEQFF,TGTGCCAGCAGCCCTGGGACGGGATCCTACAATGAGCAGTTCTTC
once,TRBJ2-2,TRBV27,TRBD1,CASSLRTGVTGELFF,TGTGCCAGCAGTTTGAGGACAGGGGTCACCGGGGAGCTGTTTTTT
NA,TRBJ2-5,TRBV5-1,TRBD2,CASSSGGAGETQYF,TGCGCCAGCAGCTCCGGGGGGGCCGGGGAGACCCAGTACTTC
NA,TRBJ2-5,TRBV7-7,TRBD1,CASSQDRGETQYF,TGTGCTAGCAGCCAAGACAGGGGAGAGACCCAGTACTTC
few,TRBJ1-1,TRBV10-3,TRBD1,CAITTARGPTEAFF,TGTGCCATCACCACGGCCAGGGGGCCCACTGAAGCTTTCTTT
NA,TRBJ2-5,TRBV5-4,TRBD1,CASSLTGTEETQYF,TGTGCCAGCAGCTTGACCGGGACAGAAGAGACCCAGTACTTC
NA,TRBJ2-2,TRBV27,NA,CASGAGAGTTGELFF,TGTGCCAGCGGCGCCGGGGCAGGGACTACCGGGGAGCTGTTTTTT
NA,TRBJ1-2,TRBV4-3,NA,CASSQDFMGGAGYGYTF,TGCGCCAGCAGCCAAGATTTCATGGGTGGAGCAGGCTATGGCTACACCTTC
NA,TRBJ2-1,TRBV30,TRBD2,CAWNPGLAGGQNEQFF,TGTGCCTGGAACCCCGGACTAGCGGGGGGGCAGAATGAGCAGTTCTTC
NA,TRBJ2-7,TRBV4-1,NA,CASSHGVGNYEQYF,TGCGCCAGCAGCCATGGTGTGGGTAACTACGAGCAGTACTTC
NA,TRBJ2-1,TRBV6-6,NA,CASTQPRDRQANEQFF,TGTGCCAGCACCCAACCCCGGGACCGACAAGCCAATGAGCAGTTCTTC
few,TRBJ1-6,TRBV7-9,NA,CASSHSAYNSPLHF,TGTGCCAGCAGCCATAGCGCCTATAATTCACCCCTCCACTTT
NA,TRBJ2-1,TRBV5-4,NA,CASSLGGPAFISYNEQFF,TGTGCCAGCAGCTTGGGGGGTCCGGCCTTCATCTCCTACAATGAGCAGTTCTTC
NA,TRBJ2-1,TRBV10-3,NA,CAISVQVNEQFF,TGTGCCATCAGTGTACAGGTCAATGAGCAGTTCTTC
NA,TRBJ2-2,TRBV9,NA,CASSVVATGELFF,TGTGCCAGCAGCGTAGTTGCCACCGGGGAGCTGTTTTTT
NA,TRBJ1-1,TRBV7-9,TRBD1,CASSFSGTGMNTEAFF,TGTGCCAGCAGCTTCTCCGGGACAGGCATGAACACTGAAGCTTTCTTT
NA,TRBJ2-3,TRBV25-1,NA,CASSDHVGADTQYF,TGTGCCAGCAGTGATCACGTGGGTGCGGATACGCAGTATTTT
NA,TRBJ2-5,TRBV7-9,NA,CASSLSSEPGQYF,TGTGCCAGCAGCCTCTCGTCGGAACCCGGTCAGTACTTC
few,TRBJ2-1,TRBV9,NA,CASSVGGGRGNEQFF,TGTGCCAGCAGCGTAGGAGGGGGGCGGGGCAATGAGCAGTTCTTC
NA,TRBJ2-3,TRBV5-4,TRBD1,CASSLRGRSTDTQYF,TGTGCCAGCAGCTTAAGGGGGCGGAGCACAGATACGCAGTATTTT
NA,TRBJ1-2,TRBV5-4,NA,CASSRNASPGGYTF,TGTGCCAGCAGCAGGAATGCTTCTCCCGGTGGCTACACCTTC
NA,TRBJ1-1,TRBV6-6,NA,CASSYWRGRNTEAFF,TGTGCCAGCAGTTACTGGAGGGGTCGGAACACTGAAGCTTTCTTT
NA,TRBJ1-1,TRBV19,NA,CASSIVPNREAFF,TGTGCCAGTAGTATAGTTCCAAACAGGGAAGCTTTCTTT
NA,TRBJ2-1,TRBV9,NA,CASSVNPHQRWDNEQFF,TGTGCCAGCAGCGTAAACCCCCATCAGAGGTGGGACAATGAGCAGTTCTTC
NA,TRBJ2-7,TRBV6-1,NA,CASSELGGISYEQYF,TGTGCCAGCAGTGAATTGGGCGGTATATCCTACGAGCAGTACTTC
NA,TRBJ2-1,TRBV19,NA,CASSRYGAVSSYNEQFF,TGTGCCAGTAGTAGATACGGGGCGGTAAGCTCCTACAATGAGCAGTTCTTC
NA,TRBJ1-6,TRBV7-2,NA,CASSARGESPLHF,TGTGCCAGCAGCGCGAGGGGGGAATCACCCCTCCACTTT
NA,TRBJ2-6,TRBV18,NA,CASSWVGGANVLTF,TGTGCCAGCTCATGGGTCGGTGGGGCCAACGTCCTGACTTTC
NA,TRBJ1-3,TRBV5-1,NA,CASSWTGGSGNTIYF,TGCGCCAGCAGCTGGACGGGGGGATCTGGAAACACCATATATTTT
NA,TRBJ2-1,TRBV28,TRBD1,CASSYRQGIYNEQFF,TGTGCCAGCAGTTACCGACAGGGGATTTACAATGAGCAGTTCTTC
NA,TRBJ2-1,TRBV19,TRBD2,CASSFPSSGGGNEQFF,TGTGCCAGTAGTTTCCCGTCTAGCGGGGGGGGCAATGAGCAGTTCTTC
NA,TRBJ2-3,TRBV2,NA,CASSVTGSTDTQYF,TGTGCCAGCAGTGTAACGGGATCCACAGATACGCAGTATTTT
NA,TRBJ2-1,TRBV7-2,NA,CASSPEVGFLEQFF,TGTGCCAGCAGCCCCGAGGTGGGCTTCTTAGAGCAGTTCTTC
once,TRBJ1-6,TRBV2,NA,CASSEALDTPLHF,TGTGCCAGCAGTGAAGCGCTCGATACACCCCTCCACTTT
NA,TRBJ2-1,TRBV30,TRBD1,CAWSVPTGGHSYNEQFF,TGTGCCTGGAGTGTCCCGACAGGGGGCCATTCCTACAATGAGCAGTTCTTC
NA,TRBJ2-1,TRBV7-2,NA,CASSPHFNEQFF,TGTGCCAGCAGCCCCCACTTCAATGAGCAGTTCTTC
NA,TRBJ1-2,TRBV27,NA,CASSSAGYGYTF,TGTGCCAGCAGTTCCGCAGGGTATGGCTACACCTTC
NA,TRBJ1-2,TRBV28,NA,CASSSVPGYGYTF,TGTGCCAGCAGTTCCGTTCCCGGCTATGGCTACACCTTC
once,TRBJ1-4,TRBV7-3,NA,CASSLTGGWGKLFF,TGTGCCAGCAGCTTAACGGGGGGGTGGGGAAAACTGTTTTTT
NA,TRBJ1-6,TRBV5-1,TRBD1,CASSLPGGGGALHF,TGCGCCAGCAGCCTCCCAGGGGGCGGCGGGGCCCTCCACTTT
NA,TRBJ2-7,TRBV6-5,NA,CASSYSIAGAYEQYF,TGTGCCAGCAGTTACTCGATAGCAGGGGCTTACGAGCAGTACTTC
NA,TRBJ2-3,TRBV29-1,NA,CSVEDSTQYF,TGCAGCGTTGAAGATAGCACGCAGTATTTT
NA,TRBJ1-4,TRBV28,TRBD1,CASTGANEKLFF,TGTGCCAGTACAGGGGCGAATGAAAAACTGTTTTTT
NA,TRBJ1-4,TRBV5-8,NA,CASSLLLGGGEKLFF,TGTGCCAGCAGCTTGTTGTTGGGGGGCGGAGAAAAACTGTTTTTT
few,TRBJ2-7,TRBV7-9,NA,CASSSTPYEQYF,TGTGCCAGCAGCTCGACCCCCTACGAGCAGTACTTC
NA,TRBJ1-2,TRBV19,NA,CASSLGGRVDYGYTF,TGTGCCAGTAGTTTAGGCGGCAGGGTGGACTATGGCTACACCTTC
NA,TRBJ2-7,TRBV10-3,TRBD1,CAMGQGDDEQYF,TGTGCCATGGGACAGGGGGACGACGAGCAGTACTTC
NA,TRBJ1-3,TRBV5-6,NA,CASSLDMRTNTIYF,TGTGCCAGCAGCTTGGATATGAGAACAAACACCATATATTTT